This entry features one TCR beta chain sequence. The sample originates from a study of blood T cell repertoires in COVID-19. Study summary: Spain, Italy and the United States supplied samples that represented acute and convalescent COVID-19. From T cells, B-cell-depleted T cells, or PBMCs came the material, which was cDNA or gDNA.

TCRdb's copy holds only in-frame clones and misses some; the assay was immunoSEQ multiplex PCR. The sample carries about 170,000 clones, 85% recorded once. The receptor was derived from a human donor with acute or convalescent COVID-19. The donor label of this sample is uncertain. Sequenced material: peripheral blood.

The CDR3 DNA follows: TGTGCCAGCAGCCAATACGAGTACTCCGGGACAGGCTATAACTATGGCTACACCTTC. This codes for CASSQYEYSGTGYNYGYTF. The chain joins TRBV16 to TRBJ1-2, with TRBD1 matching 8 bases. This CDR3 has 19 residues. Germline CDR1 is KGHSY and CDR2 is FQNENV. The V segment lost 1 base and the J segment 1 base; nucleotides outside the gene matches: 14.